This TCR beta chain was retrieved from a study of a mutant IDH1 vaccine in newly diagnosed glioma. Study information: The study started vaccination 4-6 weeks after radiotherapy alone, or with temozolomide cycles. Most patients had received both radiotherapy and temozolomide, the prior options being radiotherapy, temozolomide, or both. Study conclusions and caveats: Vaccine-induced responses were seen in approximately 93% of patients, spanning several MHC alleles.

Concerning this clone: Antigen: not known.

V was clipped by 0 bases and J by 8 bases, with 19 bases between them. Germline V lookup: CDR1 SGHVS, CDR2 FNYEAQ. The CDR3 length is 17 residues. Time point described: week 35, safety follow-up. The study gave 300 ug of mutant IDH1 20-mer peptide per vaccine dose, with topical imiquimod. There were new WHO grade 3 or 4 astrocytomas in the donors, and these were IDH1-mutant and ATRX-lost. Data came from immunoSEQ multiplex PCR; TCRdb stores just in-frame clones and leaves some out. The table records more than 25,000 clones, under 85% of them present only once. The chain carries TRBV7-6 and TRBJ1-4, with D hard to call. This TCR came from a woman aged 25 to 39 with glioma. Some clones in this sample may be carry-over from other donors' samples. The source was PBMCs, collected from a glioma patient whose treatment included an IDH1 peptide vaccine. DNA for the CDR3: TGTGCCAGCAGCTTAGCCTGGGGTGAGGGCTTGGAAGAAAAACTGTTTTTT. Translated, it gives CASSLAWGEGLEEKLFF. The complete variable domain, with remaining parts taken from reference TRBV7-6 and TRBJ1-4, reads GAGVSQSPRYKVTKRGQDVALRCDPISGHVSLYWYRQALGQGPEFLTYFNYEAQQDKSGLPNDRFSAERPEGSISTLTIQRTEQRDSAMYRCASSLAWGEGLEEKLFFGSGTQLSVL.